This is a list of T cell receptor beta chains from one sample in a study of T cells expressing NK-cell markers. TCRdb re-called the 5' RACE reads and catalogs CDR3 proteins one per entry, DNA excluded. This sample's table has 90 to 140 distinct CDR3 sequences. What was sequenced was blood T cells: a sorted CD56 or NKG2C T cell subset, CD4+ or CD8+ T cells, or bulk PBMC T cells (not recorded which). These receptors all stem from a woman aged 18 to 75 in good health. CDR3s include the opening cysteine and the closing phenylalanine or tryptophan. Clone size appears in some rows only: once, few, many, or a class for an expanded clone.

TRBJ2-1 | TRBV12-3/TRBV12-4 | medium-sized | CASSLWTYSYNEQFF
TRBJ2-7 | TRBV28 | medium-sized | CASSSSPGLAGMQYF
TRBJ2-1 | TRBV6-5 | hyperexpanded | CASSYSNSPNEQFF
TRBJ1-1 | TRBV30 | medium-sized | CAWSVGVSNTEAFF
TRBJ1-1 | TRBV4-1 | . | CASSHPGQGTIEAFF
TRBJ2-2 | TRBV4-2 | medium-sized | CASSQDSGGGYNTGELFF
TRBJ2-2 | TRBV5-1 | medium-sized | CASRDPEQEGAGELFF
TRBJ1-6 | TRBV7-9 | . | CASSPTGGRSPLHF
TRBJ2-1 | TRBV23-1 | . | CASSPPRTGPSYNEQFF
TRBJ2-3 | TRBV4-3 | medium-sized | CASSPGQYRTDTQYF
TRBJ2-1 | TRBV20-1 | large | CSARAREGLSNEQFF
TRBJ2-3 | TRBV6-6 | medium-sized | CASSYRTDTQYF
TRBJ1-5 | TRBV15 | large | CATSRADSHQPQHF
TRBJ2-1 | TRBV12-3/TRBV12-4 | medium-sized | CASSLRANEQFF
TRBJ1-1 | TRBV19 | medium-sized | CASSLPPEAFF
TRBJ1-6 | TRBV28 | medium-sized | CASINRAGELRSPLHF
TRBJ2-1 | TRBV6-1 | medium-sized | CASSSGIDNEQFF
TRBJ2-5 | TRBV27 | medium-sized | CASSLNPRTSGSETQYF
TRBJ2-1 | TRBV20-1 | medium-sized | CSAPPREYNEQFF
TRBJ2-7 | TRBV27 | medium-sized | CASSLVPGQVSYEQYF
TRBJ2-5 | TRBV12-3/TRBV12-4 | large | CASSRGGSGEETQYF
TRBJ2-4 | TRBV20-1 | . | CSARGAGEISIQYF
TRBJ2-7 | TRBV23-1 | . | CASSQSPTGGSYEQYF
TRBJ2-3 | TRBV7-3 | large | CASSSSGRGTDTQYF
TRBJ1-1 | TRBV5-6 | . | CASSLVPRLMNTEAFF
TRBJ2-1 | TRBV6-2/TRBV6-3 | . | CASSFRTGPPYNEQFF
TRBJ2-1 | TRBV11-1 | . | CASSGGQGNYNEQFF
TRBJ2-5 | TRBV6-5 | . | CASSYGQVRETQYF
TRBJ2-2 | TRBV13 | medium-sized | CASEAWELSGELFF
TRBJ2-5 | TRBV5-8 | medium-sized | CASSFYGQETQYF
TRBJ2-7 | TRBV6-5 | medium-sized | CASSYSPGTAYEQYF
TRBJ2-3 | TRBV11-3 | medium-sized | CASSLQGDTQYF
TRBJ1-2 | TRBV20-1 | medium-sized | CSAKQGGYGYTF